One sample yielded the 21 T cell receptor beta chains listed below, sequenced in a study of blood T cell repertoires in COVID-19. Method: immunoSEQ multiplex PCR; TCRdb's copy keeps in-frame clones and lacks some. The data hold 200,000 to 250,000 clones, with roughly 90% observed a single time. The source material was peripheral blood. The receptors derive from a woman aged 60-75 years with acute or convalescent COVID-19.

The chain uses TRBV3-1 (or the pseudogene TRBV3-2) and TRBJ1-4; D might be TRBD1 (6 bases). Germline CDR1 LGHDT, CDR2 YNNKEL (reference sequence). Trimming removed 1 base from V and 7 bases from J, with 13 bases in between. The CDR3 has 15 residues. CDR3 loop: CASSQGPGDVEKLFF. CDR3 nucleotide sequence: TGTGCCAGCAGCCAAGGCCCAGGGGATGTTGAAAAACTGTTTTTT.

The chain joins TRBV3-1 (or the pseudogene TRBV3-2) to TRBJ2-5; D perhaps matches TRBD1 (6 bases). Trimming took off 0 bases at V and 9 bases at J, with 11 bases between the two ends. Germline CDR1 reads LGHDT; CDR2 reads YNNKEL (reference sequence). The CDR3 is made up of 13 amino acids. The CDR3 region is CASSQDLKGAQYF. The DNA for the CDR3 is TGTGCCAGCAGCCAAGATCTTAAGGGGGCCCAGTACTTC.

The rearrangement uses TRBV10-3 and TRBJ2-1; a weak D match, TRBD2 (6 bases). CDR3 length: 13 residues. Germline CDR1 and CDR2: ENHRY and SYGVKD. Trimming cost V 8 bases and J 6 bases, with 14 bases left between them. CDR3 DNA: TGTGCCATCCTAATCACTAGCAGCAATGAGCAGTTCTTC. Its translation is CAILITSSNEQFF.

This clone was found a few times. This CDR3 is CASSLSSTSYGYTF. The CDR3 DNA follows: TGTGCCAGCAGCTTATCTAGTACATCCTATGGCTACACCTTC. The chain joins TRBV7-3 to TRBJ1-2, with no clear D. V lost 2 bases, J lost 4 bases, and 11 bases lay in between. CDR3 length equals 14 residues. CDR1 is SGHTA and CDR2 is FQGTGA in the germline V gene.

The rearrangement links TRBV19 to TRBJ1-2; the match to TRBD1 covers 7 bases. The CDR3 is 14 amino acids. CDR1 is LNHDA and CDR2 is SQIVND in the germline V gene (reference sequence). With 7 bases clipped from V and 1 base from J, the junction kept 6 bases outside the gene matches. In DNA form, the CDR3 reads TGTGCCAGTATTTCGACAGGGCGTAACTATGGCTACACCTTC. The encoded protein is CASISTGRNYGYTF.

The J gene is TRBJ1-1, the V gene TRBV28, with D unclear. This CDR3 region has 14 residues. Germline CDR1 is MDHEN and CDR2 is SYDVKM. V gave up 6 bases and J gave up 2 bases, with 13 bases separating them. CDR3 nucleotide sequence: TGTGCCAGCAGGTCAGGTACCTCAAACACTGAAGCTTTCTTT. Its protein is CASRSGTSNTEAFF. Full variable domain (remainder filled in from reference TRBV28 and TRBJ1-1): DVKVTQSSRYLVKRTGEKVFLECVQDMDHENMFWYRQDPGLGLRLIYFSYDVKMKEKGDIPEGYSVSREKKERFSLILESASTNQTSMYLCASRSGTSNTEAFFGQGTRLTVV.

This rearrangement joins TRBV19 to TRBJ1-5; 9 positions match TRBD1. The CDR3 has 16 amino acids. In germline, CDR1 is LNHDA, CDR2 SQIVND (reference sequence). The V gene end was trimmed by 2 bases and the J gene end by 4 bases; junction bases not matched to a gene: 6. The chain's CDR3 is CASSILGGTGNQPQHF. The CDR3 nucleotides are TGTGCCAGTAGTATACTGGGGGGGACAGGGAATCAGCCCCAGCATTTT.

This rearrangement joins TRBV3-1 (or the pseudogene TRBV3-2) to TRBJ1-6; D gene uncertain. V lost 2 bases to trimming and J lost 7 bases, with 12 bases between them. The CDR3 length is 15 residues. CDR1 is LGHDT, CDR2 YNNKEL, per germline (reference sequence). The CDR3 spells CASSQIYTGNSPLHF. As DNA, the CDR3 is TGTGCCAGCAGCCAAATTTATACGGGGAATTCACCCCTCCACTTT.

This chain uses TRBV5-4 with TRBJ1-5, with D possibly matching TRBD1 (5 bases). Germline V CDR1 and CDR2: SGHNT, YYREEE (reference sequence). CDR3 size: 15 residues. V lost 2 bases, J lost 0 bases, and 9 bases lay in between. This CDR3 reads CASSFGGNSNQPQHF. In DNA, the CDR3 is TGTGCCAGCAGCTTCGGGGGAAATAGCAATCAGCCCCAGCATTTT.

The V call is TRBV6-5, the J call TRBJ1-5, with D unresolved. The germline CDR1 and CDR2 sequences are MNHEY and SVGAGI. V dropped 6 bases and J dropped 3 bases, with 12 bases sitting between them. The CDR3 is 14 residues long. In DNA, the CDR3 is TGTGCCAGCAGACCCCAGGAACCCAATCAGCCCCAGCATTTT. It encodes CASRPQEPNQPQHF.

This chain connects TRBV10-1 to TRBJ2-4, with D perhaps TRBD1 (6 bases). CDR1 is WNHNN, CDR2 SYGVQD, per germline (reference sequence). The CDR3 loop spans 15 amino acids. V dropped 0 bases and J dropped 2 bases, with 8 bases sitting between them. The CDR3 loop reads CASSESQGPKNIQYF. Here the CDR3 DNA reads TGCGCCAGCAGTGAGTCGCAGGGGCCCAAAAACATTCAGTACTTC.

This clone was seen a single time. The V and J genes are TRBV7-8 and TRBJ1-2, with TRBD1 as a possible D gene (6 bases). The CDR3 runs to 14 residues. In germline, CDR1 is SGHVS, CDR2 FQNEAQ. V gave up 5 bases and J gave up 4 bases, with 14 bases separating them. This CDR3 reads CASSTRDIGYGYTF. The CDR3, as DNA: TGTGCCAGCAGCACCCGGGACATAGGCTATGGCTACACCTTC.

The rearrangement links TRBV30 to TRBJ1-2; D is unresolved. CDR3 length: 14 amino acids. V was clipped by 7 bases and J by 8 bases, with 23 bases between them. The germline V gene has CDR1 GTSNPN and CDR2 SVGIG (reference sequence). The CDR3 loop reads CAFSHQEGTRGYTF. For the CDR3, the DNA is TGTGCCTTTTCCCACCAGGAGGGAACTAGGGGCTACACCTTC.

J is TRBJ2-7 and V is TRBV28; TRBD1 matches at 8 bases. Germline values: CDR1 MDHEN, CDR2 SYDVKM. The V segment lost 5 bases and the J segment 3 bases; nucleotides outside the gene matches: 6. This CDR3 region has 14 residues. The CDR3 bases are TGTGCCAGCAGTACCCCCGGGACAGGCTACGAGCAGTACTTC. Amino acid sequence: CASSTPGTGYEQYF. The entire variable domain, with the rest obtained from reference TRBV28 and TRBJ2-7, is as follows: DVKVTQSSRYLVKRTGEKVFLECVQDMDHENMFWYRQDPGLGLRLIYFSYDVKMKEKGDIPEGYSVSREKKERFSLILESASTNQTSMYLCASSTPGTGYEQYFGPGTRLTVT.

V gene TRBV12-5 combines with J gene TRBJ1-2; perhaps TRBD1 as D (6 bases). Germline V CDR1 and CDR2: LGHNT, FRNRAP. With 0 bases removed from V and 0 bases from J, the gap between germline ends came to 14 bases. The CDR3 runs 17 residues. CDR3 nucleotides: TGTGCTAGTGGTTTGGTCGTCCTCAGGGACACTAACTATGGCTACACCTTC. Protein product: CASGLVVLRDTNYGYTF.

The chain is built from TRBV24-1 and TRBJ2-2; 7 bases align to TRBD2. There are 16 residues in the CDR3. Germline lookup yields CDR1 KGHDR and CDR2 SFDVKD. V lost 3 bases to trimming and J lost 4 bases; unmatched junction nucleotides: 7. This CDR3 reads CATSDPTGEGTGELFF. Written as DNA, the CDR3 is TGTGCCACCAGTGATCCCACCGGGGAGGGCACCGGGGAGCTGTTTTTT.

The DNA for the CDR3 is TGTGCCAGCTCAGGGACAGAGATTAACTATGGCTACACCTTC. Its protein is CASSGTEINYGYTF. The chain is built from TRBV18 and TRBJ1-2; 7 bases agree with TRBD1. V gave up 5 bases and J gave up 1 base; unmatched junction bases: 4. Germline CDR1 KGHSH, CDR2 LQKENI. This CDR3 region has 14 residues.

The CDR3 nucleotides are TGTGCCAGCACGTCGCCCCAATCCGGGGTCTACGAGCAGTACTTC. Its protein is CASTSPQSGVYEQYF. V gene TRBV28 combines with J gene TRBJ2-7, with D perhaps TRBD2 (5 bases). Germline CDR1 MDHEN, CDR2 SYDVKM. This CDR3 has 15 residues. V lost 7 bases, J lost 3 bases, and 19 bases lay in between.

This clone turned up a few times. The same CDR3 is also encoded by other DNA sequences in this sample. V usage is TRBV5-1 and J usage is TRBJ1-2, with TRBD1 matching 8 bases. CDR3 length: 14 residues. Trimming at V came to 0 bases and at J to 7 bases, leaving 5 bases not matched to a gene. Germline-derived CDR1 and CDR2 are SGHRS and YFSETQ. The DNA of the CDR3 is TGCGCCAGCAGCTTGGCCCAGGGGGCAGGTGGCTACACCTTC. Translated, it gives CASSLAQGAGGYTF.

In its sample, this clone was seen many times. V is TRBV7-8 and J is TRBJ2-1; 9 bases line up with TRBD2. There are 21 residues in the CDR3. V lost 2 bases to trimming and J lost 0 bases; unmatched junction nucleotides: 17. From germline, CDR1 is SGHVS and CDR2 FQNEAQ. The CDR3, as DNA: TGTGCCAGCAGCTTAAAGGTAGGCGTCCTAGCGGGAAGATCCTCCTACAATGAGCAGTTCTTC. Translating gives CASSLKVGVLAGRSSYNEQFF.

This chain links TRBV3-1 (or the pseudogene TRBV3-2) with TRBJ2-5; D might be TRBD1 (5 bases). Germline assignment: CDR1 LGHDT and CDR2 YNNKEL (reference sequence). The ends were cut back, 1 base at V and 5 bases at J, with 8 bases in the middle. The CDR3 length is 13 residues. The CDR3, as DNA: TGTGCCAGCAGCCAAGCCTCAGGGGAGACCCAGTACTTC. Translated, it gives CASSQASGETQYF.